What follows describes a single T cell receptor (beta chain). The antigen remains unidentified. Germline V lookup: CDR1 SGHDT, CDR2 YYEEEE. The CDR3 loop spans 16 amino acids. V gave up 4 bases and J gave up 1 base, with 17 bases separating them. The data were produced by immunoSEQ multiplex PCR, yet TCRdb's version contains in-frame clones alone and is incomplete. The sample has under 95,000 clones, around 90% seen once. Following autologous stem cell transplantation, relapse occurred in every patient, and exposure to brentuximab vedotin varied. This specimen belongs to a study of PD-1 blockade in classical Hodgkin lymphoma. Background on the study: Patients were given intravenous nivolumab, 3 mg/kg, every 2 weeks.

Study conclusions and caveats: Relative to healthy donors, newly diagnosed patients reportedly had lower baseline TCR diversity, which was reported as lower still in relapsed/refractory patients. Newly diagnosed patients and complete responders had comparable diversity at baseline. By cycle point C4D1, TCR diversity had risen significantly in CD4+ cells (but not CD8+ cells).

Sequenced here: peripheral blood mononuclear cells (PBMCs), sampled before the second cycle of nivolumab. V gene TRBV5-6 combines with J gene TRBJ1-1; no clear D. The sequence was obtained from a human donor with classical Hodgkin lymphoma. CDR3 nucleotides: TGTGCCAGCAGCCCGCGTAGAGGATGGGGGAACACTGAAGCTTTCTTT. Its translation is CASSPRRGWGNTEAFF.